One sample yielded the 25 T cell receptor beta chains listed below, sequenced in a study of radiotherapy plus CTLA-4 blockade in lung cancer. Profiled with immunoSEQ multiplex PCR; TCRdb holds only in-frame clones, not every one. The sample includes roughly 85,000 clones, roughly 86% of them seen just once. The sequencing here drew on peripheral blood, taken from a patient treated with radiotherapy plus ipilimumab. The receptors here all came from a human donor with non-small cell lung cancer that progressed on radiotherapy plus ipilimumab.

This clone occurred once. The chain recombines TRBV10-3 with TRBJ2-1; 9 nucleotides agree with TRBD2. Germline trimming cut 2 bases from V and 8 bases from J; bases unmatched to any gene: 7. The CDR3 sequence is 15 residues long. Germline V CDR1 and CDR2: ENHRY, SYGVKD. The DNA for the CDR3 is TGTGCCATCAGTGAGAGGGCTAGCGGGAAATATGAGCAGTTCTTC. It specifies CAISERASGKYEQFF.

This clone was picked up a small number of times. Within the sample, other DNA sequences also encode this same CDR3. For the CDR3, the DNA is TGTGCCAGCAGTGATGATGCTTACGAGCAGTACTTC. Protein: CASSDDAYEQYF. This chain links TRBV2 with TRBJ2-7; D unclear. CDR1 and CDR2 from the germline V gene are SNHLY and FYNNEI. V was pared by 3 bases and J by 4 bases, with 7 bases between. The CDR3 is 12 amino acids.

The chain carries TRBV30 and TRBJ2-2; tentative D call: TRBD1 (5 bases). CDR3 length equals 16 residues. Between the trimmed V and J ends, which lost 2 bases and 0 bases, there was a span of 13 bases. CDR1 and CDR2 (germline): GTSNPN, SVGIG (reference sequence). In nucleotides, the CDR3 is TGTGCCTGGAGTCTCGTCTGGACACCGAACACCGGGGAGCTGTTTTTT. Translated, it gives CAWSLVWTPNTGELFF.

The DNA of the CDR3 is TGCGCCAGCAGCTCAGGGGGAACTGAAGCTTTCTTT. Translated: CASSSGGTEAFF. V usage is TRBV5-1 and J usage is TRBJ1-1; TRBD1 matches 7 bases. The CDR3 contains 12 residues. Germline trimming cut 3 bases from V and 5 bases from J; bases unmatched to any gene: 1. The V gene's germline CDR1 is SGHRS and CDR2 YFSETQ.

The chain uses TRBV4-2 and TRBJ1-5; TRBD1 might be the D (6 bases). CDR3 length: 14 residues. V lost 7 bases and J 6 bases, leaving 16 bases between the germline ends. Germline assignment: CDR1 LGHNA and CDR2 YNFKEQ. In nucleotides, the CDR3 is TGTGCCAGCAAGGCAACAGGCAGGGGTCAGCCCCAGCATTTT. Protein: CASKATGRGQPQHF.

V gene TRBV14 combines with J gene TRBJ1-2; tentatively, D is TRBD1 (5 bases). V shed 4 bases and J shed 4 bases, with 10 bases lying between them. The germline V gene encodes CDR1 SGHDN and CDR2 FVKESK. This CDR3 is built from 13 residues. The CDR3: CASSPWDGYGYTF. CDR3 bases: TGTGCCAGCAGCCCGTGGGACGGCTATGGCTACACCTTC.

J is TRBJ2-6 and V is TRBV9; 8 positions agree with TRBD1. Per the germline V gene, CDR1 is SGDLS and CDR2 is YYNGEE. There are 16 residues in the CDR3. Trimming cost V 3 bases and J 0 bases; bases outside gene matches: 2. The CDR3 DNA sequence: TGTGCCAGCAGCGGACAGGGGCACTCTGGGGCCAACGTCCTGACTTTC. It is translated as CASSGQGHSGANVLTF. Filled out from reference TRBV9 and TRBJ2-6, the complete variable domain reads DSGVTQTPKHLITATGQRVTLRCSPRSGDLSVYWYQQSLDQGLQFLIQYYNGEERAKGNILERFSAQQFPDLHSELNLSSLELGDSALYFCASSGQGHSGANVLTFGAGSRLTVL.

This chain connects TRBV2 to TRBJ2-7; 15 bases are a match to TRBD2. V shed 9 bases, J shed 2 bases, and the junction held 5 bases outside the gene matches. The CDR3 is 15 amino acids. Germline CDR1 and CDR2: SNHLY and FYNNEI. CDR3 loop: CASGLAGGITYEQYF. The CDR3, as DNA: TGTGCCAGTGGACTAGCGGGAGGGATAACCTACGAGCAGTACTTC.

The gene calls are TRBV19 and TRBJ1-2; 9 positions match TRBD1. CDR3 length: 16 residues. Germline-derived CDR1 and CDR2 are LNHDA and SQIVND (reference sequence). After removal of 3 bases from V and 4 bases from J, the junction contained 9 bases not matched to a gene. The DNA for the CDR3 is TGTGCCAGTAGTATTGCGGGGACAGGGATCTTCTATGGCTACACCTTC. Translating it yields CASSIAGTGIFYGYTF.

The V call is TRBV6-1, the J call TRBJ1-5; weak D call: TRBD1 (5 bases). There are 13 residues in the CDR3. V lost 6 bases and J 3 bases, leaving 9 bases between the germline ends. CDR1 and CDR2 (germline): MNHNS, SASEGT. In DNA, the CDR3 is TGTGCCAGCAGGCAGGGCTTCAATCAGCCCCAGCATTTT. Its translation is CASRQGFNQPQHF.

This clone was detected once. The chain joins TRBV5-1 to TRBJ2-7; weak D call: TRBD2 (6 bases). V gave up 4 bases and J gave up 0 bases, with 11 bases separating them. The CDR3 is 14 amino acids. CDR1 is SGHRS and CDR2 is YFSETQ in the germline V gene. The CDR3 sequence is CASSAGTASYEQYF. The CDR3 nucleotides read TGCGCCAGCAGCGCCGGGACTGCCTCCTACGAGCAGTACTTC.

The rearrangement links TRBV29-1 to TRBJ2-7, with D perhaps being TRBD1 or TRBD2 (5 bases each). The V gene lost 4 bases and the J gene lost 0 bases, with 16 bases spanning the gap. CDR1 is SQVTM and CDR2 is ANQGSEA in the germline V gene. The CDR3 has 15 amino acids. In nucleotides, the CDR3 is TGCAGCGTTGCGATCCCCGGGACGGCCTCCTACGAGCAGTACTTC. Encoded protein: CSVAIPGTASYEQYF.

The rearrangement uses TRBV4-1 and TRBJ2-5; 11 bases map to TRBD1. The junction had 8 bases not matched to a gene; V was cut back by 6 bases and J by 5 bases. The germline V gene encodes CDR1 MGHRA and CDR2 YSYEKL. The CDR3 loop spans 15 amino acids. The CDR3 bases are TGCGCCAGCAGATTTCTGGGACAGGGGGAGGAGACCCAGTACTTC. Translation gives CASRFLGQGEETQYF.

The chain uses TRBV9 and TRBJ2-3; D assignment may be TRBD1 or TRBD2 (6 bases each). The V gene's germline CDR1 is SGDLS and CDR2 YYNGEE. CDR3 size: 16 residues. Trimming cost V 1 base and J 2 bases, with 14 bases left between them. The CDR3 coding sequence is TGTGCCAGCAGCGTAAAGGGGGGCGATCACACAGATACGCAGTATTTT. This encodes CASSVKGGDHTDTQYF. Full variable domain (remainder filled in from reference TRBV9 and TRBJ2-3): DSGVTQTPKHLITATGQRVTLRCSPRSGDLSVYWYQQSLDQGLQFLIQYYNGEERAKGNILERFSAQQFPDLHSELNLSSLELGDSALYFCASSVKGGDHTDTQYFGPGTRLTVL.

The rearrangement links TRBV5-1 to TRBJ2-7; 8 positions agree with TRBD1. The CDR3 contains 14 residues. V shed 4 bases and J 1 base; nucleotides not matched to a gene: 4. Germline V gene sequence: CDR1 SGHRS, CDR2 YFSETQ. The CDR3 is CASSTGQVSYEQYF. CDR3 bases: TGCGCCAGCAGCACGGGACAGGTATCCTACGAGCAGTACTTC.

This sequence joins TRBV2 and TRBJ2-1; perhaps TRBD1 as D (5 bases). CDR1 SNHLY and CDR2 FYNNEI come from the germline V gene. V lost 6 bases and J lost 2, with 11 bases in between. This CDR3 is built from 14 residues. The CDR3 loop reads CASREWGTYNEQFF. The CDR3 DNA sequence: TGTGCCAGCAGGGAATGGGGCACCTACAATGAGCAGTTCTTC.

J is TRBJ2-2 and V is TRBV5-1, with TRBD2 matching over 8 bases. Germline CDR1 SGHRS, CDR2 YFSETQ. The CDR3 spans 17 residues. The V and J ends lost 4 bases and 0 bases, in that order; junction bases with no gene match: 8. CDR3 DNA sequence: TGCGCCAGCAGCCCCCGGGGGGGGACCGCGAACACCGGGGAGCTGTTTTTT. Residues: CASSPRGGTANTGELFF.

This chain connects TRBV28 to TRBJ1-1, with TRBD1 matching over 9 bases. Germline CDR1 and CDR2: MDHEN and SYDVKM. V was clipped by 7 bases and J by 4 bases; unmatched bases: 7. CDR3 length: 14 residues. The CDR3 DNA reads TGTGCCAGCAACCTACAGGGGGCATTCACTGAAGCTTTCTTT. It encodes CASNLQGAFTEAFF.

This sequence joins TRBV7-3 and TRBJ2-3, with D unclear. The ends were cut back, 1 base at V and 5 bases at J, with 7 bases in the middle. Germline V CDR1 and CDR2: SGHTA, FQGTGA. The CDR3 spans 13 residues. The DNA of the CDR3 is TGTGCCAGCAGCTTAAGGGGTGTAGATACGCAGTATTTT. This translates into CASSLRGVDTQYF. Full variable domain (rest looked up from reference TRBV7-3 and TRBJ2-3): GAGVSQTPSNKVTEKGKYVELRCDPISGHTALYWYRQSLGQGPEFLIYFQGTGAADDSGLPNDRFFAVRPEGSVSTLKIQRTERGDSAVYLCASSLRGVDTQYFGPGTRLTVL.

This clone was observed a handful of times. The V and J genes are TRBV19 and TRBJ1-5; 8 bases line up with TRBD1. Per the germline V gene, CDR1 is LNHDA and CDR2 is SQIVND (reference sequence). V was pared by 8 bases and J by 6 bases, with 6 bases of the junction left unmatched. The CDR3 has 13 amino acids. The CDR3 DNA follows: TGTGCCAGTTACGGACAGGGAAGTCAGCCCCAGCATTTT. It specifies CASYGQGSQPQHF.

Concerning this clone itself: Mismatch with germline at one junction end may stem from a read error. This same CDR3 is encoded by further DNA sequences in the sample. This chain connects TRBV9 to TRBJ2-7; D may be TRBD2 (5 bases). The germline gives CDR1 SGDLS, CDR2 YYNGEE. The CDR3 is made up of 13 amino acids. DNA for the CDR3: TGTGCCAGTAGCGTAGGAGTTTACTACGAGCAGTACTTC. This sequence encodes CASSVGVYYEQYF. Full variable domain (rest looked up from reference TRBV9 and TRBJ2-7): DSGVTQTPKHLITATGQRVTLRCSPRSGDLSVYWYQQSLDQGLQFLIQYYNGEERAKGNILERFSAQQFPDLHSELNLSSLELGDSALYFCASSVGVYYEQYFGPGTRLTVT.

The chain employs TRBV6-1 and TRBJ1-3, with 9 bases fitting TRBD1. Germline CDR1 and CDR2: MNHNS and SASEGT. This CDR3 spans 13 amino acids. Unmatched junction bases numbered 9, after V lost 4 bases and J lost 14 bases. DNA for the CDR3: TGTGCCAGCAGTGGATTCTGGGACAGGGAATTATATTTT. This gives the protein CASSGFWDRELYF.

The chain links TRBV5-1 to TRBJ2-3, with D maybe TRBD2 (6 bases). The CDR3 sequence is 14 residues long. With 1 base removed from V and 1 base from J, the gap between germline ends came to 7 bases. Per germline, CDR1 SGHRS and CDR2 YFSETQ. CDR3 bases: TGCGCCAGCAGCTTGTGGGAGGGCACAGATACGCAGTATTTT. Translating gives CASSLWEGTDTQYF.

This clone was picked up one time. The CDR3 reads CASSPGTYYNEQFF. The CDR3 coding sequence is TGCGCCAGCAGCCCCGGGACTTACTACAATGAGCAGTTCTTC. The rearrangement joins TRBV5-1 to TRBJ2-1; possibly TRBD2 for D (6 bases). CDR3 length: 14 residues. Per germline, CDR1 SGHRS and CDR2 YFSETQ. V shed 4 bases and J shed 3 bases, with 11 bases lying between them.

The J gene is TRBJ1-2, the V gene TRBV27, with TRBD1 as a possible D gene (6 bases). V was cut by 4 bases and J by 6 bases, with 15 bases left in between. CDR3 length: 14 amino acids. Germline assignment: CDR1 MNHEY and CDR2 SMNVEV (reference sequence). The CDR3 bases are TGTGCCAGCAGTTCCCCAGGGGTACGGGATGGCTACACCTTC. Protein: CASSSPGVRDGYTF.